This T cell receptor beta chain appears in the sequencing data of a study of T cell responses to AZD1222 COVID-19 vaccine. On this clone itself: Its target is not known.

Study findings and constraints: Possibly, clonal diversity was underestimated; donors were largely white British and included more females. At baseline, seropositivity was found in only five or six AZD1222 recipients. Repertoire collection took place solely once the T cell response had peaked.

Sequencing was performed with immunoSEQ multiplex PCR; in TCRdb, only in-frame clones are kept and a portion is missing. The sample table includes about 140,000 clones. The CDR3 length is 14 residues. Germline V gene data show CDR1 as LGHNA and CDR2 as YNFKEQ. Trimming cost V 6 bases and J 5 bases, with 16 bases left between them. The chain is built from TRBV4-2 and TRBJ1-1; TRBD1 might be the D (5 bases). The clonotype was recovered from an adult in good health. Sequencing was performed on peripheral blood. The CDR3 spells CASRSWGGRTEAFF. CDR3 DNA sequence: TGTGCCAGCAGGTCATGGGGCGGGCGGACTGAAGCTTTCTTT.